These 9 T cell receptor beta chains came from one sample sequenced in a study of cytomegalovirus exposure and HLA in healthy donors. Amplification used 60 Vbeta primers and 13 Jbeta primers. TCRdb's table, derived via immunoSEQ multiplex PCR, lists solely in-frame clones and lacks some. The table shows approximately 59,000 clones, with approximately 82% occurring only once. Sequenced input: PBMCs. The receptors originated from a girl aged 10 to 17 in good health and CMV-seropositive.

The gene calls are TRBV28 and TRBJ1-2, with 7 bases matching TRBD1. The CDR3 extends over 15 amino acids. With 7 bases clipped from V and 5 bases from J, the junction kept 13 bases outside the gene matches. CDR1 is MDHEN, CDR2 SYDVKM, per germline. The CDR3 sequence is CASTTGNKGEYGYTF. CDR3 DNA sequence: TGTGCCAGCACGACAGGGAACAAAGGGGAATATGGCTACACCTTC.

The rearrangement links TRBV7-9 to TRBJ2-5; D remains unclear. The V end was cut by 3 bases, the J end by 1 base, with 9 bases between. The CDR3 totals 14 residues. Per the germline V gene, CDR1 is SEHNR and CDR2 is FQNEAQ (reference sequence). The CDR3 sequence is CASSLRRTQETQYF. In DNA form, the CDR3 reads TGTGCCAGCAGCTTGAGGCGCACCCAAGAGACCCAGTACTTC.

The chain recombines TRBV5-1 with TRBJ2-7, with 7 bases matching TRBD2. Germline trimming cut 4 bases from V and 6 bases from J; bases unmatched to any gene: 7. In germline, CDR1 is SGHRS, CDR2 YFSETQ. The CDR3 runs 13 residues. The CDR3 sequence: CASSPTSPSEQYF. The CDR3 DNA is TGCGCCAGCAGCCCGACTAGCCCCAGCGAGCAGTACTTC.

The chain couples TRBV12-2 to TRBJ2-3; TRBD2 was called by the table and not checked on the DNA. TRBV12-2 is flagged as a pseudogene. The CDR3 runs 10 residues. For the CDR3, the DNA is TGTGCAAGTCGCCCGGATACGCAGTATTTT. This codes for CASRPDTQYF.

This chain's CDR3 is CASSLGTRAAMQYF. The CDR3 region has the DNA TGTGCCAGCAGCCTTGGGACTAGGGCGGCGATGCAGTACTTC. The chain has TRBV5-6 and TRBJ2-7; 8 positions match TRBD2. This CDR3 spans 14 amino acids. V trimming: 4 bases; J trimming: 9 bases; junction bases outside the gene matches: 12. Germline V gives CDR1 SGHDT, CDR2 YYEEEE.

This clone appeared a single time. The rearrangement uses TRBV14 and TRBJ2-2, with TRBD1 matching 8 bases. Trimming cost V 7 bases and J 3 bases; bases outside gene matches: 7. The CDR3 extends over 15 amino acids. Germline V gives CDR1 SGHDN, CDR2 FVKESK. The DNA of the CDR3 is TGTGCCAGCACGTCCGGGACAGGTTACACCGGGGAGCTGTTTTTT. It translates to CASTSGTGYTGELFF.

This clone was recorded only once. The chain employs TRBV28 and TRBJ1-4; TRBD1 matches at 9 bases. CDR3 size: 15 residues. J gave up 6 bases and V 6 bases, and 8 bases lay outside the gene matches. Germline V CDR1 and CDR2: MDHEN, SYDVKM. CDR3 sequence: CASSLSGQGYEKLFF. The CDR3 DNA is TGTGCCAGCAGCTTGTCGGGACAGGGTTATGAAAAACTGTTTTTT.

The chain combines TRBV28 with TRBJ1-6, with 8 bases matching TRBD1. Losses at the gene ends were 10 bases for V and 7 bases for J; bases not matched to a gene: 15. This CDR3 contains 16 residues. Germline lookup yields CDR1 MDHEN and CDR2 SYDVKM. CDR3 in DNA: TGTGCCACCGAAGGAGGGAGGACAGGGTTGAATTCACCCCTCCACTTT. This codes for CATEGGRTGLNSPLHF.

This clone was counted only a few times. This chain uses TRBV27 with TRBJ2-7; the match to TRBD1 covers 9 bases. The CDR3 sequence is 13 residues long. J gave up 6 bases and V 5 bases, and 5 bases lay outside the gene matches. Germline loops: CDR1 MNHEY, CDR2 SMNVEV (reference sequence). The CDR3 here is CASSRDREPEQYF. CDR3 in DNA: TGTGCCAGCAGTCGGGACAGGGAACCCGAGCAGTACTTC.